Detailed here is one T cell receptor beta chain. V shed 7 bases, J shed 1 base, and the junction held 6 bases outside the gene matches. Germline-derived CDR1 and CDR2 are SQVTM and ANQGSEA. CDR3 length: 14 amino acids. The PCR contained 60 Vbeta and 13 Jbeta primers. The table came from immunoSEQ multiplex PCR; TCRdb's copy has only in-frame clones and leaves some out. Here the sample spans around 160,000 clones, around three quarters being singletons. This record belongs to a study of cytomegalovirus exposure and HLA in healthy donors. The sequence was collected from a man in his fifties or sixties in good health and CMV-seropositive. The genes are TRBV29-1 and TRBJ1-5; 8 bases map to TRBD1. Sequenced input: PBMCs. The CDR3 DNA reads as TGCAGCGCCGGAGCAGGGGGCAGCAATCAGCCCCAGCATTTT. Protein sequence: CSAGAGGSNQPQHF.